The 12 T cell receptor beta chains below all came from one sample that was sequenced in a study of post-analysis software for immune sequencing data. Unique molecular identifiers tagged the TCR beta cDNA libraries. TCRdb called the PCR reads again in MiXCR, with one record for every CDR3 protein. The sample consists of 450,000 to 650,000 distinct CDR3 sequences, around 44% of them appearing once. No cognate antigen is known for these TCRs. Whole-study results and caveats: TRBV5-6, TRBV5-1 and TRBV20-1 belonged to a set of about five TRBV segments that were more frequent in patients than controls.

Sequencing input: blood. These receptors all come from a girl aged 10-17 years with multiple sclerosis.

This clonotype showed up just a few times. V usage is TRBV15 and J usage is TRBJ1-5, with D possibly matching TRBD1 (5 bases). CDR3 length: 15 residues. CDR1 LNHNV and CDR2 YYDKDF come from the germline V gene (reference sequence). The V gene lost 4 bases and the J gene lost 5 bases, with 15 bases spanning the gap. CDR3 residues: CATSTRGGGYQPQHF. The CDR3 DNA follows: TGTGCCACCAGCACTAGGGGTGGGGGGTATCAGCCCCAGCATTTT.

J is TRBJ1-2 and V is TRBV27; 7 bases map to TRBD1. The V gene's germline CDR1 is MNHEY and CDR2 SMNVEV (reference sequence). V was pared by 2 bases and J by 0 bases, with 9 bases of the junction left unmatched. This CDR3 contains 17 residues. As DNA, the CDR3 is TGTGCCAGCAGTTTACTTACAGGGGCCTTTTCTAACTATGGCTACACCTTC. It specifies CASSLLTGAFSNYGYTF.

The chain carries TRBV20-1 and TRBJ2-4; D ambiguous. The CDR3 loop spans 12 amino acids. The germline V and J ends were trimmed by 8 bases and 2 bases, with 10 bases remaining between them. Per germline, CDR1 DFQATT and CDR2 SNEGSKA (reference sequence). The CDR3 coding sequence is TGCAGTCCCTGTTGGACCAAAAACATTCAGTACTTC. The encoded protein is CSPCWTKNIQYF.

V usage is TRBV24-1 and J usage is TRBJ2-4; D is perhaps TRBD2 (6 bases). Germline CDR1 KGHDR, CDR2 SFDVKD. This CDR3 comprises 13 residues. Trimming left V 4 bases short and J 13 bases short, with 16 bases between. The CDR3 bases are TGTGCCACCAGTGACGAGACTAGAAGTGAGCAGTACTTC. As protein: CATSDETRSEQYF.

This chain joins TRBV13 and TRBJ1-1; D is perhaps TRBD1 (5 bases). The CDR3 is made up of 15 amino acids. Germline CDR1 reads PRHDT; CDR2 reads FYEKMQ (reference sequence). Trimming left V 6 bases short and J 0 bases short, with 14 bases between. CDR3 protein: CASSSPTEMNTEAFF. CDR3 sequence (DNA): TGTGCCAGCAGTTCCCCGACAGAAATGAACACTGAAGCTTTCTTT.

The table lists this clonotype with a few counts. J is TRBJ2-7 and V is TRBV12-3 or TRBV12-4; perhaps TRBD1 as D (5 bases). The CDR3 spans 15 residues. V shed 2 bases and J shed 0 bases, with 11 bases lying between them. The CDR3 region has the DNA TGTGCCAGCAGTTTACCTGTGACAGTCTCCTACGAGCAGTACTTC. Translated: CASSLPVTVSYEQYF.

In its sample, this clonotype was seen many times. This rearrangement joins TRBV7-2 to TRBJ2-7; no clear D. Germline assignment: CDR1 SGHTA and CDR2 FQGNSA. This CDR3 comprises 12 residues. Between the trimmed V and J ends, which lost 5 bases and 3 bases, there was a span of 8 bases. The CDR3 is CASSPGIYEQYF. DNA for the CDR3: TGTGCCAGCAGCCCAGGCATCTACGAGCAGTACTTC.

This clonotype was picked up one time. The genes are TRBV5-1 and TRBJ2-3, with D unclear. V was shortened by 1 base and J by 0 bases, with 12 bases between the two germline ends. The CDR3 covers 16 residues. Germline V gene sequence: CDR1 SGHRS, CDR2 YFSETQ. The CDR3: CASSLLLAPSTDTQYF. DNA for the CDR3: TGCGCCAGCAGCTTGTTATTGGCTCCTAGCACAGATACGCAGTATTTT.

In its sample, this clonotype was seen a few times. J is TRBJ2-2 and V is TRBV6-5; no firm D call. The CDR3 totals 15 residues. The V and J ends lost 5 bases and 4 bases respectively, with 14 bases between them. The germline CDR1 and CDR2 sequences are MNHEY and SVGAGI. CDR3 in amino acids: CASSPLTPTTGELFF. CDR3 sequence (DNA): TGTGCCAGCAGTCCCCTGACCCCGACCACCGGGGAGCTGTTTTTT.

This clonotype was seen more than once but under ten times. V gene TRBV12-3 or TRBV12-4 combines with J gene TRBJ2-1; no clear D. Trimming shortened V by 6 bases and J by 9 bases, and 15 bases separated the two germline ends. The CDR3 is 13 residues long. CDR3 region: CASRAPMLSEQFF. In nucleotides, the CDR3 is TGTGCCAGCAGGGCTCCTATGTTAAGTGAGCAGTTCTTC.

This clonotype has more than one count but fewer than ten. The chain is built from TRBV10-3 and TRBJ2-7; 8 bases map to TRBD2. Looked up from germline, CDR1 is ENHRY and CDR2 is SYGVKD. The J segment lost 3 bases and the V segment lost 5 bases, leaving 12 bases of the junction unmatched. The CDR3 spans 16 residues. CDR3 bases: TGTGCCATCAGTTCGGGACTAGTGACGTCCGGCTACGAGCAGTACTTC. This gives the protein CAISSGLVTSGYEQYF.

The chain links TRBV12-5 to TRBJ1-5; 8 bases match TRBD1. V lost 6 bases, J lost 6 bases, and 16 bases stayed unmatched. The CDR3 length is 17 residues. Germline V gene data show CDR1 as LGHNT and CDR2 as FRNRAP. The CDR3 DNA reads TGTGCTAGTGGCCCCTATTCAAACAGGGGGGTTAGTCAGCCCCAGCATTTT. It encodes CASGPYSNRGVSQPQHF.